This entry lists 12 T cell receptor beta chains sequenced from one sample in a study of tissue T cells after allogeneic stem cell transplantation. TCRdb keeps only in-frame clones here, not all; method: immunoSEQ multiplex PCR. The sample includes some 3,500 clones, roughly 70% of them seen just once. The input for sequencing was tissue from the right colon, taken at autopsy. These TCRs come from a male donor aged 60 or over with lung cancer.

V is TRBV11-2 and J is TRBJ2-3; 9 bases agree with TRBD2. Losses at the gene ends were 5 bases for V and 0 bases for J; bases not matched to a gene: 6. Germline V gene data show CDR1 as SGHAT and CDR2 as FQNNGV. This CDR3 contains 16 residues. The CDR3 nucleotides are TGTGCCAGCAGCCCTAGGAGCGGGAGGAGCACAGATACGCAGTATTTT. Protein sequence: CASSPRSGRSTDTQYF. Complete variable domain (other parts from reference TRBV11-2 and TRBJ2-3): EAGVAQSPRYKIIEKRQSVAFWCNPISGHATLYWYQQILGQGPKLLIQFQNNGVVDDSQLPKDRFSAERLKGVDSTLKIQPAKLEDSAVYLCASSPRSGRSTDTQYFGPGTRLTVL.

The chain joins TRBV30 to TRBJ2-3; D is undetermined. Germline-derived CDR1 and CDR2 are GTSNPN and SVGIG (reference sequence). The germline V and J ends were trimmed by 2 bases and 0 bases, with 3 bases remaining between them. CDR3 size: 12 residues. The CDR3 spells CAWSSSTDTQYF. CDR3 nucleotide sequence: TGTGCCTGGAGTTCTAGCACAGATACGCAGTATTTT.

V gene TRBV6-4 combines with J gene TRBJ2-1, with D possibly being TRBD1 or TRBD2 (5 bases each). Per germline, CDR1 MRHNA and CDR2 SNTAGT. V was pared by 2 bases and J by 8 bases, with 16 bases between. The CDR3 is 15 residues long. CDR3 residues: CASSDGERGDDEQFF. CDR3 nucleotide sequence: TGTGCCAGCAGTGACGGAGAGAGAGGGGATGATGAGCAGTTCTTC.

V is TRBV3-1 (or the pseudogene TRBV3-2) and J is TRBJ2-5; no firm D call. V gave up 1 base and J gave up 4 bases, with 19 bases separating them. This CDR3 spans 17 amino acids. Germline assignment: CDR1 LGHDT and CDR2 YNNKEL (reference sequence). The CDR3 nucleotides read TGTGCCAGCAGCCAAGTAATTATACAGCAGTCCCGAGAGACCCAGTACTTC. It encodes CASSQVIIQQSRETQYF.

The chain employs TRBV3-1 (or the pseudogene TRBV3-2) and TRBJ1-1; no clear D. The CDR3 has 13 amino acids. Between the trimmed V and J ends, which lost 8 bases and 1 base, there was a span of 11 bases. Germline-derived CDR1 and CDR2 are LGHDT and YNNKEL (reference sequence). This chain's CDR3 is CASQFGENTEAFF. CDR3 bases: TGTGCCAGCCAGTTTGGTGAGAACACTGAAGCTTTCTTT.

This chain uses TRBV7-8 with TRBJ2-3; weak D call: TRBD2 (5 bases). CDR3 size: 15 residues. Trimming shortened V by 2 bases and J by 0 bases, and 9 bases separated the two germline ends. Germline lookup yields CDR1 SGHVS and CDR2 FQNEAQ. This chain's CDR3 is CASSLWTGSTDTQYF. In DNA form, the CDR3 reads TGTGCCAGCAGCTTATGGACGGGGAGCACAGATACGCAGTATTTT.

This chain uses TRBV23-1 with TRBJ2-7; D may be TRBD2 (6 bases). TRBV23-1 is annotated as an ORF whose role is uncertain. The CDR3 has 19 residues. V shed 0 bases and J shed 3 bases, with 24 bases lying between them. The CDR3 DNA reads as TGCGCCAGCAGTCAATCACCCCGGGGTAGGGGTAGCGGTGTCTACGAGCAGTACTTC. Translated: CASSQSPRGRGSGVYEQYF.

The V and J genes are TRBV5-4 and TRBJ2-7, with TRBD1 identical over 9 bases. CDR1 SGHNT and CDR2 YYREEE come from the germline V gene (reference sequence). The CDR3 spans 14 residues. V trimming: 2 bases; J trimming: 2 bases; junction bases outside the gene matches: 2. DNA of the CDR3: TGTGCCAGCAGCTTACAGGGGGCGCCCTACGAGCAGTACTTC. Translating it yields CASSLQGAPYEQYF.

The CDR3 here is CASSGGRRNTEAFF. CDR3 DNA: TGTGCCAGCAGCGGCGGACGGAGGAACACTGAAGCTTTCTTT. The chain links TRBV5-8 to TRBJ1-1; D remains ambiguous. Germline V gene sequence: CDR1 SGHTS, CDR2 YDEGEE. The germline V and J ends were trimmed by 4 bases and 1 base, with 11 bases remaining between them. The CDR3 is 14 residues long.

The rearrangement links TRBV19 to TRBJ1-5, with D uncertain. Germline V gene sequence: CDR1 LNHDA, CDR2 SQIVND (reference sequence). The CDR3 extends over 17 amino acids. Trimming pared 3 bases from V and 2 bases from J, leaving 17 bases between. CDR3 amino acids: CASSITVVGFGNQPQHF. CDR3 nucleotide sequence: TGTGCCAGTAGTATTACAGTGGTGGGGTTTGGCAATCAGCCCCAGCATTTT.

This chain uses TRBV7-2 with TRBJ2-5, with D perhaps TRBD2 (5 bases). The CDR3 has 13 amino acids. V was shortened by 3 bases and J by 10 bases, with 15 bases between the two germline ends. The germline CDR1 and CDR2 sequences are SGHTA and FQGNSA. The CDR3 DNA sequence: TGTGCCAGCAGCTTCCAAAGCGGAGACGACCAGTACTTC. Protein: CASSFQSGDDQYF.

The rearrangement joins TRBV13 to TRBJ2-1; D is undetermined. This CDR3 region has 13 residues. Germline values: CDR1 PRHDT, CDR2 FYEKMQ (reference sequence). Trimming removed 2 bases at V and 4 bases at J, with 6 bases between. The CDR3 protein is CASSLSAYNEQFF. The CDR3, as DNA: TGTGCCAGCAGCTTATCAGCATACAATGAGCAGTTCTTC.